This T cell receptor (beta chain) originates from a study of cytomegalovirus exposure and HLA in healthy donors. Study findings and constraints: Most of the TCR beta V segments (in an earlier analysis) were productive either about 90% or about 30% of the time.

Regarding this clone: The antigen remains undetermined.

This CDR3 spans 14 amino acids. V lost 1 base and J 6 bases, leaving 10 bases between the germline ends. The germline V gene encodes CDR1 SGHRS and CDR2 YFSETQ. The PCR ran on 60 Vbeta and 13 Jbeta primers. The table came from immunoSEQ multiplex PCR; TCRdb's copy has only in-frame clones and leaves some out. Here the sample spans 130,000 or so clones, 80% to 90% being singletons. This sequence originates from a young woman in good health and CMV-seropositive. The V gene is TRBV5-1, the J gene TRBJ2-2; tentatively, D is TRBD1 (6 bases). Sequencing input: PBMCs. The CDR3 sequence: CASSLNRVSGELFF. The CDR3 DNA reads TGCGCCAGCAGCTTGAACAGGGTATCCGGGGAGCTGTTTTTT.